This paragraph reports one T cell receptor beta chain. What it binds is unknown. Time point meaning: week 35, safety follow-up. In the vaccine, a single dose held 300 ug of the mutant IDH1 20-mer peptide, along with topical imiquimod. This CDR3 has 13 amino acids. Germline trimming cut 1 base from V and 5 bases from J; bases unmatched to any gene: 2. The germline gives CDR1 SGHNT, CDR2 YENEEA. TCRdb's copy holds only in-frame clones and misses some; the assay was immunoSEQ multiplex PCR. The table lists 45,000 to 60,000 clones, 70% to 90% of them singletons, with 5.7% in the top ten. This record comes from a study of a mutant IDH1 vaccine in newly diagnosed glioma. Study-level information: Patients had received radiotherapy, temozolomide, or both previously, most receiving both.

The chain recombines TRBV11-3 with TRBJ2-7; TRBD1 aligns across 7 bases. The sequencing here drew on PBMCs, taken from a glioma patient whose treatment included an IDH1 peptide vaccine. This clonotype was obtained from a woman aged 40 to 49 with glioma. The CDR3 spells CASSLAGTDEQYF. The CDR3 DNA sequence: TGTGCCAGCAGCTTAGCCGGGACAGACGAGCAGTACTTC.